A single T cell receptor (beta chain) is shown here with its context. The data originate from a study of blood T cell repertoires in COVID-19. Participants came from roughly 24 US areas, aged roughly 18 to 95 years. The V gene lost 5 bases and the J gene lost 6 bases, with 14 bases spanning the gap. CDR3 size: 14 residues. CDR1 is SGHTA and CDR2 is FQGNSA in the germline V gene. Here immunoSEQ multiplex PCR was the method, and the copy in TCRdb shows in-frame clones only, minus some. The repertoire holds about 330,000 clones, with less than 90% as singletons. The source of this sequence is a woman aged 25 to 39 who had recovered from COVID-19. Sequencing was carried out using PBMCs or T cells enriched from blood (not recorded which). The chain joins TRBV7-2 to TRBJ2-1; D might be TRBD1 (6 bases). The DNA of the CDR3 is TGTGCCAGCAGCATTCTAACAGGGCGCAATGAGCAGTTCTTC. This sequence encodes CASSILTGRNEQFF.